One sample yielded the 25 T cell receptor beta chains listed below, sequenced in a study of T cells in narcolepsy. TCRdb keeps only in-frame clones here, not all; method: immunoSEQ multiplex PCR. The sample includes approximately 2,600 clones, around a quarter seen only once; the top ten take 15% to 20%. Their target antigens are unknown. Input material: cultured CD4+ T cells from cerebrospinal fluid. The receptors were sampled from a human donor with narcolepsy.

This clone is medium-sized by share. The chain is built from TRBV13 and TRBJ2-7, with 7 bases matching TRBD1. V lost 5 bases, J lost 2 bases, and 6 bases stayed unmatched. Germline V gene lookup returns CDR1 PRHDT and CDR2 FYEKMQ (reference sequence). There are 14 residues in the CDR3. The CDR3 here is CASSQGTAAYEQYF. The CDR3 DNA reads as TGTGCCAGCAGCCAAGGGACAGCCGCCTACGAGCAGTACTTC.

This clone was picked up one time. The J gene is TRBJ2-7, the V gene TRBV7-9; maybe TRBD2 (6 bases). The germline CDR1 and CDR2 sequences are SEHNR and FQNEAQ (reference sequence). This CDR3 contains 13 residues. Deletions cut 6 bases from V and 2 bases from J, with 11 bases between. The CDR3 loop reads CASSGGFPYEQYF. The CDR3, as DNA: TGTGCCAGCAGTGGGGGGTTTCCCTACGAGCAGTACTTC.

The table lists this clone with a few counts. The chain is built from TRBV25-1 and TRBJ2-5, with TRBD1 as a possible D gene (7 bases). In germline, CDR1 is MGHDK, CDR2 SYGVNS. Deletions cut 6 bases from V and 5 bases from J, with 16 bases between. The CDR3 runs to 14 residues. CDR3 amino acids: CASRPQGGLETQYF. DNA of the CDR3: TGTGCCAGCAGGCCCCAGGGGGGCCTGGAGACCCAGTACTTC.

This clone rates as medium-sized. V is TRBV28 and J is TRBJ1-3; maybe TRBD1 (6 bases). The germline V and J ends were trimmed by 6 bases and 0 bases, with 21 bases remaining between them. Germline V gives CDR1 MDHEN, CDR2 SYDVKM. The CDR3 has 18 residues. The CDR3 reads CASRPLRGGPLSGNTIYF. CDR3 DNA: TGTGCCAGCAGGCCCCTAAGGGGGGGACCTCTCTCTGGAAACACCATATATTTT.

This clone has only a few counts. V gene TRBV5-4 combines with J gene TRBJ1-2, with 7 bases that match TRBD1. The CDR3 spans 16 residues. Germline V gene lookup returns CDR1 SGHNT and CDR2 YYREEE (reference sequence). The ends lost 1 base at V and 4 bases at J; junction bases unmatched: 10. The CDR3 DNA reads TGTGCCAGCAGCTTGCAGGGACAGTCCTGGCTCTATGGCTACACCTTC. This sequence encodes CASSLQGQSWLYGYTF.

This clone was observed a few times. CDR3 in DNA: TGCGCCAGCAGCCGGACCCCGGGACAGGGCGTTACTAACTATGGCTACACCTTC. Protein sequence: CASSRTPGQGVTNYGYTF. The chain links TRBV4-3 to TRBJ1-2, with 9 bases identical to TRBD1. The CDR3 covers 18 residues. The J segment lost 0 bases and the V segment lost 4 bases, leaving 12 bases of the junction unmatched. CDR1 and CDR2 from the germline V gene are LGHNA and YSLEER.

With regard to this clone: A far larger clone differs by one base, so this is likely a read error. Other DNA sequences in the same sample also yield this CDR3. V gene TRBV18 combines with J gene TRBJ2-7, with 10 bases aligning to TRBD1. The CDR3 has 17 residues. The J segment lost 4 bases and the V segment lost 3 bases, leaving 12 bases of the junction unmatched. Looked up from germline, CDR1 is KGHSH and CDR2 is LQKENI. In DNA, the CDR3 is TGTGCCAGCTCACCCCGCCCCTGGGACAGGGGACTTTACGAGCAGTACTTC. This gives the protein CASSPRPWDRGLYEQYF.

The rearrangement joins TRBV11-2 to TRBJ2-2; 10 nucleotides line up with TRBD2. The CDR3 sequence is 16 residues long. The germline V gene has CDR1 SGHAT and CDR2 FQNNGV. Trimming took 2 bases from V and 5 from J; bases not matched to a gene: 5. The CDR3 coding sequence is TGTGCCAGCAGCTTAAGGGTAGCGGGAGGTACCGGGGAGCTGTTTTTT. Encoded protein: CASSLRVAGGTGELFF.

By share of the sample, this clone is medium-sized. V is TRBV28 and J is TRBJ2-7; 9 bases agree with TRBD1. V lost 5 bases to trimming and J lost 6 bases; unmatched junction nucleotides: 11. The CDR3 consists of 15 residues. The germline V gene encodes CDR1 MDHEN and CDR2 SYDVKM. The DNA for the CDR3 is TGTGCCAGCAGTACCCCTGGGACAGGGTATCGCGAGCAGTACTTC. It encodes CASSTPGTGYREQYF. Variable domain in full (rest from reference TRBV28 and TRBJ2-7): DVKVTQSSRYLVKRTGEKVFLECVQDMDHENMFWYRQDPGLGLRLIYFSYDVKMKEKGDIPEGYSVSREKKERFSLILESASTNQTSMYLCASSTPGTGYREQYFGPGTRLTVT.

The chain uses TRBV28 and TRBJ1-5; 7 bases align to TRBD1. V gave up 6 bases and J gave up 0 bases; unmatched junction bases: 5. CDR3 length equals 15 residues. Germline loops: CDR1 MDHEN, CDR2 SYDVKM. The CDR3 coding sequence is TGTGCCAGCAGCCCCAACAGGGGTAGCAATCAGCCCCAGCATTTT. Residues: CASSPNRGSNQPQHF. Full variable domain (rest looked up from reference TRBV28 and TRBJ1-5): DVKVTQSSRYLVKRTGEKVFLECVQDMDHENMFWYRQDPGLGLRLIYFSYDVKMKEKGDIPEGYSVSREKKERFSLILESASTNQTSMYLCASSPNRGSNQPQHFGDGTRLSIL.

In DNA form, the CDR3 reads TGTGCCAGCAGCTTAAGGGGGAACTATAATTCACCCCTCCACTTT. It codes for CASSLRGNYNSPLHF. This chain links TRBV11-3 with TRBJ1-6, with D tentatively TRBD1 (6 bases). The CDR3 is 15 residues long. V was cut by 2 bases and J by 3 bases, with 8 bases left in between. Germline V gene sequence: CDR1 SGHNT, CDR2 YENEEA. Variable domain in full (rest from reference TRBV11-3 and TRBJ1-6): EAGVVQSPRYKIIEKKQPVAFWCNPISGHNTLYWYLQNLGQGPELLIRYENEEAVDDSQLPKDRFSAERLKGVDSTLKIQPAELGDSAVYLCASSLRGNYNSPLHFGNGTRLTVT.

Comment on this clone: A much larger clone lies one base from this, so it may be a read error. The sample carries other DNA sequences with the same CDR3. J is TRBJ1-2 and V is TRBV29-1; the D gene is possibly TRBD1 (5 bases). Deletions cut 5 bases from V and 6 bases from J, with 10 bases between. The CDR3 is 11 residues long. Germline CDR1 and CDR2: SQVTM and ANQGSEA. The CDR3 region has the DNA TGCAGCGTTCAGGGTGTCGATGGCTACACCTTC. Translated, it gives CSVQGVDGYTF.

The chain recombines TRBV11-3 with TRBJ2-7; 7 nucleotides match TRBD2. This CDR3 region has 11 residues. The germline CDR1 and CDR2 sequences are SGHNT and YENEEA. Trimming cost V 5 bases and J 5 bases; bases outside gene matches: 0. CDR3 sequence reads: CASSRGDEQYF. The DNA for the CDR3 is TGTGCCAGCAGCCGGGGGGACGAGCAGTACTTC.

This clone was recorded a few times. This sequence joins TRBV6-1 and TRBJ1-2; D is unclear. The germline CDR1 and CDR2 sequences are MNHNS and SASEGT. The CDR3 is made up of 14 amino acids. The V gene lost 7 bases and the J gene lost 0 bases, with 12 bases spanning the gap. The CDR3 loop is CASIMAGPNYGYTF. CDR3 DNA: TGTGCCAGCATCATGGCAGGTCCTAACTATGGCTACACCTTC.

Comment on this clone: This is likely an artifact of a read error, given a far larger clone one base away. The chain couples TRBV4-2 to TRBJ2-7; D is unresolved. V was clipped by 3 bases and J by 7 bases, with 13 bases between them. CDR1 is LGHNA and CDR2 is YNFKEQ in the germline V gene. The CDR3 is made up of 13 amino acids. DNA of the CDR3: TGTGCCAGCAGCCATATCTTAGTGGGGGAGCAGTACTTC. This gives the protein CASSHILVGEQYF.

The table lists this clone with a few counts. The genes are TRBV7-5 and TRBJ1-2; TRBD1 reflects the table's D call only, with no check against the DNA. TRBV7-5 is given as a pseudogene. This CDR3 has 15 amino acids. The CDR3 sequence: CASSLVGTTLYGYTF. CDR3 coding DNA: TGTGCCAGCAGCTTAGTTGGGACAACACTTTATGGCTACACCTTC.

This clone was picked up a small number of times. This chain connects TRBV11-3 to TRBJ2-7; D tentatively reads TRBD1 or TRBD2 (5 bases each). The CDR3 is made up of 15 amino acids. CDR1 SGHNT and CDR2 YENEEA come from the germline V gene. V was cut by 5 bases and J by 0 bases, with 14 bases left in between. In nucleotides, the CDR3 is TGTGCCAGCAGCGCCCACGTTGGGGGCTCCTACGAGCAGTACTTC. Translated, it gives CASSAHVGGSYEQYF. The whole variable domain, filled in from reference TRBV11-3 and TRBJ2-7, reads EAGVVQSPRYKIIEKKQPVAFWCNPISGHNTLYWYLQNLGQGPELLIRYENEEAVDDSQLPKDRFSAERLKGVDSTLKIQPAELGDSAVYLCASSAHVGGSYEQYFGPGTRLTVT.

This clone appeared a few times. This chain connects TRBV5-7 to TRBJ1-4; D not resolved. TRBV5-7 is designated an ORF whose function remains uncertain. The CDR3 totals 13 residues. V was shortened by 2 bases and J by 7 bases, with 9 bases between the two germline ends. The chain's CDR3 is CASSFGSVEKLFF. CDR3 bases: TGTGCCAGCAGCTTCGGGTCCGTTGAAAAACTGTTTTTT.

This clone has just a few counts. The chain uses TRBV9 and TRBJ2-5; 13 nucleotides match TRBD2. J was trimmed by 4 bases and V by 1 base; bases with no gene match: 16. CDR3 length: 20 amino acids. Germline-derived CDR1 and CDR2 are SGDLS and YYNGEE. CDR3 region: CASSVNTGGLAGPARETQYF. The CDR3 DNA is TGTGCCAGCAGCGTAAATACGGGGGGACTAGCGGGGCCCGCACGAGAGACCCAGTACTTC.

Only a few counts were recorded for this clone. The chain recombines TRBV11-1 with TRBJ1-2, with D perhaps matching TRBD1 (6 bases). CDR3 length: 14 residues. V was trimmed by 1 base and J by 10 bases, leaving 16 bases between them. The germline V gene has CDR1 SGHAT and CDR2 FQDESV (reference sequence). The CDR3 region is CASSLGGRDTDYTF. The CDR3 DNA reads TGTGCCAGCAGCTTAGGGGGCCGGGACACTGACTACACCTTC.

V gene TRBV11-3 combines with J gene TRBJ2-2, with TRBD1 matching over 9 bases. The CDR3 contains 16 residues. Germline lookup yields CDR1 SGHNT and CDR2 YENEEA. Trimming took 4 bases from V and 5 from J; bases not matched to a gene: 8. In nucleotides, the CDR3 is TGTGCCAGCAGCTGGCCGGGACAGGGTATTACCGGGGAGCTGTTTTTT. Protein: CASSWPGQGITGELFF.

This chain joins TRBV4-2 and TRBJ1-3; D possibly corresponds to TRBD1 (5 bases). The V gene lost 5 bases and the J gene lost 2 bases, with 10 bases spanning the gap. The CDR3 runs to 14 residues. CDR1 and CDR2 (germline): LGHNA, YNFKEQ. CDR3 in DNA: TGTGCCAGCAGCTTGTGGGGGGCTGGAAACACCATATATTTT. Protein sequence: CASSLWGAGNTIYF.

Details on this clone: A read error is the likely source, as a far larger clone sits one nucleotide away. In the same sample, other DNA sequences code for this CDR3. The V call is TRBV9, the J call TRBJ2-7, with TRBD1 matching over 11 bases. The V gene end was trimmed by 3 bases and the J gene end by 3 bases; junction bases not matched to a gene: 2. Germline CDR1 SGDLS, CDR2 YYNGEE. The CDR3 spans 14 residues. CDR3 region: CASSGGQGGYEQYF. CDR3 coding DNA: TGTGCCAGCAGCGGGGGACAGGGGGGCTACGAGCAGTACTTC. Full variable domain (missing parts from reference TRBV9 and TRBJ2-7): DSGVTQTPKHLITATGQRVTLRCSPRSGDLSVYWYQQSLDQGLQFLIQYYNGEERAKGNILERFSAQQFPDLHSELNLSSLELGDSALYFCASSGGQGGYEQYFGPGTRLTVT.

Relative to its sample, this clone is large. The rearrangement links TRBV5-1 to TRBJ2-7; 7 bases match TRBD1. Germline CDR1 reads SGHRS; CDR2 reads YFSETQ. The J segment lost 4 bases and the V segment lost 4 bases, leaving 8 bases of the junction unmatched. CDR3 size: 14 residues. The CDR3: CASSRAGGPYEQYF. CDR3 nucleotides: TGCGCCAGCAGCAGGGCAGGGGGACCTTACGAGCAGTACTTC.

In the case of this clone: A much larger clone differs from this one at a single base, so this may be a read error. This sequence joins TRBV5-1 and TRBJ1-1; weak D call: TRBD1 (6 bases). Germline V lookup: CDR1 SGHRS, CDR2 YFSETQ. CDR3 size: 14 residues. The chain's CDR3 is CPSTRGAGENRAFF. The CDR3 DNA sequence: TGCCCCAGCACTCGGGGGGCAGGGGAAAATAGGGCTTTCTTT.